Listed below are T cell receptor beta chains from one sample, sequenced in a study of blood T cells in healthy people across ages. TCRdb re-called the 5' RACE reads with MiXCR, one entry per CDR3 protein. The table lists 650,000 to 1,000,000 distinct CDR3 sequences, under 40% of them singletons. The sample consisted of blood. The origin of the receptors is a man aged 18 to 30 in good health. Both conserved end residues are part of each CDR3. The order of the fields is CDR3 length, D gene, clone size, V gene, J gene, CDR3 DNA, CDR3 protein. A D gene is named only where the DNA matches it firmly. Only some rows state a clone size, as once, few, many or a class for expanded clones.

CDR3 length: 18
D gene: -
clone size: once
V gene: TRBV7-9
J gene: TRBJ2-3
CDR3 DNA: TGTGCCAGCAGCTCGTCAGACCGACCCTTGCCCGACAGGGATACGCAGTATTTT
CDR3 protein: CASSSSDRPLPDRDTQYF

CDR3 length: 14
D gene: TRBD1
clone size: few
V gene: TRBV6-4
J gene: TRBJ2-5
CDR3 DNA: TGTGCCAGCAGTGTTTCAGGGGGCTGGGAGACCCAGTACTTC
CDR3 protein: CASSVSGGWETQYF

CDR3 length: 17
D gene: TRBD1
clone size: -
V gene: TRBV28
J gene: TRBJ2-1
CDR3 DNA: TGTGCCGGCAGTTTATCAGATCGGCAGGGGGCAAGGAATGAGCAGTTCTTC
CDR3 protein: CAGSLSDRQGARNEQFF

CDR3 length: 15
D gene: TRBD2
clone size: -
V gene: TRBV4-1
J gene: TRBJ2-3
CDR3 DNA: TGCGCCAGCAGCCCGGGGGGGGCCCGCTCAGATACGCAGTATTTT
CDR3 protein: CASSPGGARSDTQYF

CDR3 length: 15
D gene: TRBD1
clone size: few
V gene: TRBV7-2
J gene: TRBJ2-4
CDR3 DNA: TGTGCCAGCAGCTCGAGCGGCACGACAGGGTTGGCTCAGTACTTC
CDR3 protein: CASSSSGTTGLAQYF

CDR3 length: 15
D gene: -
clone size: -
V gene: TRBV20-1
J gene: TRBJ2-5
CDR3 DNA: TGCAGTGCTACCCTTTTGAGAGCCGACCAAGAGACCCAGTACTTC
CDR3 protein: CSATLLRADQETQYF

CDR3 length: 12
D gene: TRBD2
clone size: few
V gene: TRBV7-9
J gene: TRBJ2-1
CDR3 DNA: TGTGCCAGCAGGCTGGCGGGGGGTGAGCAGTTCTTC
CDR3 protein: CASRLAGGEQFF

CDR3 length: 14
D gene: -
clone size: -
V gene: TRBV9
J gene: TRBJ1-4
CDR3 DNA: TGTGCCAGCAGCGTTGGACAGATTAATGAAAAACTGTTTTTT
CDR3 protein: CASSVGQINEKLFF

CDR3 length: 14
D gene: -
clone size: -
V gene: TRBV29-1
J gene: TRBJ1-1
CDR3 DNA: TGCAGCGTTGAAGGCCGGGGACAGAACACTGAAGCTTTCTTT
CDR3 protein: CSVEGRGQNTEAFF

CDR3 length: 14
D gene: TRBD2
clone size: few
V gene: TRBV7-2
J gene: TRBJ2-7
CDR3 DNA: TGTGCCAGCAGCTTATTTGGACTAGACTACGAGCAGTACTTC
CDR3 protein: CASSLFGLDYEQYF

CDR3 length: 16
D gene: -
clone size: few
V gene: TRBV5-6
J gene: TRBJ2-7
CDR3 DNA: TGTGCCAGCAGCCTTGGGATAGTCCTAACCACCTACGAGCAGTACTTC
CDR3 protein: CASSLGIVLTTYEQYF

CDR3 length: 15
D gene: -
clone size: -
V gene: TRBV10-3
J gene: TRBJ2-4
CDR3 DNA: TGTGCCACCAGTGATCCGGGACCCCAAAGGGACATTCAGTACTTC
CDR3 protein: CATSDPGPQRDIQYF

CDR3 length: 11
D gene: -
clone size: many
V gene: TRBV5-5
J gene: TRBJ2-7
CDR3 DNA: TGTGCCAGCAGCTTGGTTTCCGAGCAGTACTTC
CDR3 protein: CASSLVSEQYF

CDR3 length: 16
D gene: TRBD1
clone size: -
V gene: TRBV20-1
J gene: TRBJ2-1
CDR3 DNA: TGCAGTGCTAGAGATCTCAGGGGGCTTTTCGTAGAGACCCAGTTCTTC
CDR3 protein: CSARDLRGLFVETQFF

CDR3 length: 16
D gene: TRBD2
clone size: -
V gene: TRBV7-2
J gene: TRBJ2-3
CDR3 DNA: TGTGCCAGCAGCTCGACTAGCGGGGGGGCAAGGGATACGCAGTATTTT
CDR3 protein: CASSSTSGGARDTQYF

CDR3 length: 12
D gene: TRBD1
clone size: few
V gene: TRBV28
J gene: TRBJ2-5
CDR3 DNA: TGTGCCGCGAGGACAGGGGAAGAGACCCAGTACTTC
CDR3 protein: CAARTGEETQYF

CDR3 length: 16
D gene: -
clone size: few
V gene: TRBV7-9
J gene: TRBJ1-5
CDR3 DNA: TGTGCCAGCAGCTTAGCCTATTCAGGGGATAACCAGCCCCAGCATTTT
CDR3 protein: CASSLAYSGDNQPQHF

CDR3 length: 17
D gene: -
clone size: -
V gene: TRBV18
J gene: TRBJ2-7
CDR3 DNA: TGTGCCAACTCACCCGATTCCGGGACGGTAAGCTCCTACGAGCAGTACTTC
CDR3 protein: CANSPDSGTVSSYEQYF

CDR3 length: 14
D gene: -
clone size: -
V gene: TRBV7-2
J gene: TRBJ1-1
CDR3 DNA: TGTGCCAGCAGCTTATCCAGGGGTGCCACTGAAGCTTTCTTT
CDR3 protein: CASSLSRGATEAFF

CDR3 length: 14
D gene: -
clone size: -
V gene: TRBV27
J gene: TRBJ2-7
CDR3 DNA: TGTGCCAGCAGTTTACACAGGTCCTATTACGAGCAGTACTTC
CDR3 protein: CASSLHRSYYEQYF

CDR3 length: 13
D gene: -
clone size: many
V gene: TRBV20-1
J gene: TRBJ2-5
CDR3 DNA: TGCAGTGCTAGTTTGGGCCAGAAAGAGACCCAGTACTTC
CDR3 protein: CSASLGQKETQYF

CDR3 length: 15
D gene: -
clone size: -
V gene: TRBV4-2
J gene: TRBJ1-1
CDR3 DNA: TGTGCCAGCAGCCAACCCGGGGCTGAATACACTGAAGCTTTCTTT
CDR3 protein: CASSQPGAEYTEAFF

CDR3 length: 17
D gene: -
clone size: -
V gene: TRBV4-1
J gene: TRBJ2-7
CDR3 DNA: TGCGCCAGCAGCCAAATCCTCCAGAAGAGCTCCTACAATGAGCAGTACTTC
CDR3 protein: CASSQILQKSSYNEQYF

CDR3 length: 12
D gene: -
clone size: few
V gene: TRBV20-1
J gene: TRBJ2-7
CDR3 DNA: TGCAGGGTAGTGTGGGGCATCAACGAGCAGTACTTC
CDR3 protein: CRVVWGINEQYF

CDR3 length: 14
D gene: -
clone size: -
V gene: TRBV30
J gene: TRBJ2-3
CDR3 DNA: TGTGCCTGGAGATGGGGGGGGCCTACAGATACGCAGTATTTT
CDR3 protein: CAWRWGGPTDTQYF

CDR3 length: 14
D gene: -
clone size: -
V gene: TRBV20-1
J gene: TRBJ1-2
CDR3 DNA: TGCAGTGCTAGGGAAAGGGGGGCAGCCTATGGCTACACCTTC
CDR3 protein: CSARERGAAYGYTF

CDR3 length: 20
D gene: TRBD2
clone size: few
V gene: TRBV12-3/TRBV12-4
J gene: TRBJ2-4
CDR3 DNA: TGTGCCAGCAGTTTGAGCTTCCTTCTAGCGGGGGGGCAATTGAGAAACATTCAGTACTTC
CDR3 protein: CASSLSFLLAGGQLRNIQYF

CDR3 length: 15
D gene: -
clone size: -
V gene: TRBV20-1
J gene: TRBJ2-1
CDR3 DNA: TGCAGTGCTAGAGGGGGACGGGTCTCCTACAATGAGCGGTTCTTC
CDR3 protein: CSARGGRVSYNERFF

CDR3 length: 14
D gene: -
clone size: -
V gene: TRBV12-3/TRBV12-4
J gene: TRBJ1-5
CDR3 DNA: TGTGCCAGCAGTTTAGCGGGGGCCCCGCAGCCCCAGCATTTT
CDR3 protein: CASSLAGAPQPQHF

CDR3 length: 14
D gene: -
clone size: -
V gene: TRBV27
J gene: TRBJ1-2
CDR3 DNA: TGTGCCAGCAGTTTATCAGGGGCGATCGGAGGCTACACCTTC
CDR3 protein: CASSLSGAIGGYTF

CDR3 length: 15
D gene: -
clone size: -
V gene: TRBV12-3/TRBV12-4
J gene: TRBJ1-5
CDR3 DNA: TGTGCCAGCAGTTTAACGCCACGGAGCAATCAGCCCCAGCATTTT
CDR3 protein: CASSLTPRSNQPQHF

CDR3 length: 15
D gene: -
clone size: few
V gene: TRBV5-1
J gene: TRBJ2-5
CDR3 DNA: TGCGCCAGCAGCCGCACTGTCAGTCCGCAAGAGACCCAGTACTTC
CDR3 protein: CASSRTVSPQETQYF

CDR3 length: 14
D gene: TRBD1
clone size: -
V gene: TRBV20-1
J gene: TRBJ1-1
CDR3 DNA: TGCAGTGCGAAGAGCCAGGGGGTGGACACTGAAGCTTTCTTT
CDR3 protein: CSAKSQGVDTEAFF

CDR3 length: 13
D gene: -
clone size: few
V gene: TRBV4-3
J gene: TRBJ2-7
CDR3 DNA: TGCGCCAGCAGCCAACGGGTGGCCTACGAGCAGTACTTC
CDR3 protein: CASSQRVAYEQYF

CDR3 length: 15
D gene: -
clone size: few
V gene: TRBV4-2
J gene: TRBJ1-2
CDR3 DNA: TGTGCCAGCAGCCAAGAAGTGGGCTGGAGCTATGGCTACACCTTC
CDR3 protein: CASSQEVGWSYGYTF

CDR3 length: 15
D gene: TRBD2
clone size: once
V gene: TRBV2
J gene: TRBJ2-3
CDR3 DNA: TGTGCCAGCAGTCCGAGTAGCGGGCTCACAGATACGCAGTATTTT
CDR3 protein: CASSPSSGLTDTQYF